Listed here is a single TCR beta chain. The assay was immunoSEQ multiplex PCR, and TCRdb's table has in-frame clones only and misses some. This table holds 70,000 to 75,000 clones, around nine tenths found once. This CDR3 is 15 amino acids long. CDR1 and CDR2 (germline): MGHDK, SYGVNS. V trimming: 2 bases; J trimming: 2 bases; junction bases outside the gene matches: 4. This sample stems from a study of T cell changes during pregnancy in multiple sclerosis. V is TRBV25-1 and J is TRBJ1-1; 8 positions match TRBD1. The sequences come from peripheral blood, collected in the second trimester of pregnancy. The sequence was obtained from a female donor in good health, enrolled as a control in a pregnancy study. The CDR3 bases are TGTGCCAGCAGTGAAGACGGACAGGGAAACACTGAAGCTTTCTTT. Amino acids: CASSEDGQGNTEAFF. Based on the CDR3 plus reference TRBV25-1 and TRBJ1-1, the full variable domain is EADIYQTPRYLVIGTGKKITLECSQTMGHDKMYWYQQDPGMELHLIHYSYGVNSTEKGDLSSESTVSRIRTEHFPLTLESARPSHTSQYLCASSEDGQGNTEAFFGQGTRLTVV.